This TCR beta chain derives from a study of cytomegalovirus exposure and HLA in healthy donors. General study results and limits: In a later analysis, V- and J-gene trimming of beta chains associated with a DCLRE1C missense variant, replicated independently. In a later analysis, the majority of CMV-associated beta chains seemingly showed HLA restriction. At a 0.05 false discovery rate, a later analysis found 15,000 to 20,000 TCR beta sequences to be associated with HLA alleles. The listing of some 170 TCR beta chains classed them as cytomegalovirus-associated.

CDR1 is SGHDN, CDR2 FVKESK, per germline. Losses at the gene ends were 0 bases for V and 8 bases for J; bases not matched to a gene: 3. The CDR3 consists of 15 residues. Details on this clone: What it binds is not known.

The PCR employed 60 Vbeta primers together with 13 Jbeta primers. Produced via immunoSEQ multiplex PCR; TCRdb's table is partial and in-frame only. The sample consists of around 130,000 clones, over 75% of them appearing once. The rearrangement links TRBV14 to TRBJ2-2; 10 nucleotides match TRBD2. The receptor comes from a middle-aged man in good health and CMV-seronegative. Material: PBMCs. Here the CDR3 reads CASSQEALAGGELFF. The CDR3 DNA reads TGTGCCAGCAGCCAAGAGGCACTAGCGGGAGGGGAGCTGTTTTTT.